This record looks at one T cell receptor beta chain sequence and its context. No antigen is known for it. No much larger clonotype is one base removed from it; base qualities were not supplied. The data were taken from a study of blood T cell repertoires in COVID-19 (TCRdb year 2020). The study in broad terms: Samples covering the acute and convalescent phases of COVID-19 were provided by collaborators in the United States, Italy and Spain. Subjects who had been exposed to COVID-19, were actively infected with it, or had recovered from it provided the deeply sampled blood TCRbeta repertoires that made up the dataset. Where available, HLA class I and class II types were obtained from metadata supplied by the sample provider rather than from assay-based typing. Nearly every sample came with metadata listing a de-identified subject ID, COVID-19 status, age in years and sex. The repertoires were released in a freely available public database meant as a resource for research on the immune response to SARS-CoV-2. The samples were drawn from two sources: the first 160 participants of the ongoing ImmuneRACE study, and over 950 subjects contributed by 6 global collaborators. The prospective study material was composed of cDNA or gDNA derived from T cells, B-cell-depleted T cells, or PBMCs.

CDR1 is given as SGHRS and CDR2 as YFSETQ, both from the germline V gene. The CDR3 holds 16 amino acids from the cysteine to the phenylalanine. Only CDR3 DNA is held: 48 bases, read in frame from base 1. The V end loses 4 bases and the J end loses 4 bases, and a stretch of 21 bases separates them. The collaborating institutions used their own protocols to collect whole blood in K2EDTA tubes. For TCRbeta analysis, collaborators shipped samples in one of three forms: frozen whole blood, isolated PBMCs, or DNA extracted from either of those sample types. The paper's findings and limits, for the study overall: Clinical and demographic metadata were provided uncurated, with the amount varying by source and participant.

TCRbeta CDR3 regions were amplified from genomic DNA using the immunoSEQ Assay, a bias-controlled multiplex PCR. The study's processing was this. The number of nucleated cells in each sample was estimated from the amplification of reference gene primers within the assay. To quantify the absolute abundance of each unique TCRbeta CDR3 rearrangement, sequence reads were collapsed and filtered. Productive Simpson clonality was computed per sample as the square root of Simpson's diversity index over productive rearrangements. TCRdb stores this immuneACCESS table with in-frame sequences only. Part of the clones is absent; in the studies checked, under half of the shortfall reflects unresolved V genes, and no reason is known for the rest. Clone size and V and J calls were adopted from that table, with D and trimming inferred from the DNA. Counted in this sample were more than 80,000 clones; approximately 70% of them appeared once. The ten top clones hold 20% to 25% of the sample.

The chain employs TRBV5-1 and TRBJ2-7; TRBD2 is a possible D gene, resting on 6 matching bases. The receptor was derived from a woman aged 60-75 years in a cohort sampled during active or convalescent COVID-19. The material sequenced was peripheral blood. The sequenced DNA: TGCGCCAGCAGCCGTAACGGGGGAACAGGCTTATACGAGCAGTACTTC. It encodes CASSRNGGTGLYEQYF.